This TCR beta chain was identified in a study of Graves' ophthalmopathy and Graves' hyperthyroidism. Study outcomes and limitations: Blood samples also showed most expanded thyroid clonotypes exceeding 0.001 frequency. Ophthalmopathy progression cases were predicted by the model with roughly 68% sensitivity and 72% to 80% specificity.

This clonotype showed up many times. What it binds is not known. The study enrolled ophthalmopathy donors with moderate-to-severe activity, CAS ≥3, NOSPECS ≥4 and duration under 3 months. The diagnostic workup employed clinical symptoms, serum thyroxine, TRAb, thyroid ultrasound and orbital computed tomography. CDR1 is MNHEY, CDR2 SVGEGT, per germline. This CDR3 is 16 amino acids long. V lost 5 bases to trimming and J lost 2 bases; unmatched junction nucleotides: 6. RNA transcripts provided the template for amplifying TCR beta CDR3 regions. HTBI primers primed a first-round RT-PCR, and a second-round multiplex PCR followed. Each CDR3 protein gets one entry after TCRdb re-called the multiplex PCR reads with MiXCR. This sample has fewer than 400,000 distinct CDR3 sequences, with about a sixth found just once.

This TCR derives from a woman under 30 with Graves' ophthalmopathy. This chain connects TRBV6-2 or TRBV6-3 to TRBJ2-7, with 13 bases identical to TRBD2. Input material: peripheral blood. Here the CDR3 DNA reads TGTGCCAGCAGTGAGACTAGCGGGAGGCGCGCCTACGAGCAGTACTTC. Amino acid sequence: CASSETSGRRAYEQYF.